A single sample is the source of the 26 T cell receptor beta chains below, sequenced in a study of blood T cell repertoires in COVID-19 (dated by TCRdb to 2018 to 2020). The library relied on the immunoSEQ multiplex PCR assay. The table comes from immuneACCESS by way of TCRdb, which keeps in-frame sequences with V and J called. Part of the clones is missing from these tables; in studies checked, under half for an unresolved V gene and the rest for unknown reasons. The sample table holds roughly 180,000 clones, of which 81% were seen once. The top ten clonotypes cover around 6% of the sample. The specimen sequenced was PBMCs or T cells enriched from blood (not recorded which). These receptors were taken from a woman in her 40s with acute COVID-19.

The chain links TRBV2 to TRBJ2-1; 8 nucleotides align to TRBD2. The germline CDR1 and CDR2 sequences are SNHLY and FYNNEI. CDR3 length: 15 residues. Trimming at V came to 5 bases and at J to 2 bases, leaving 5 bases not matched to a gene. The CDR3 nucleotides read TGTGCCAGCAGTTATGGACTAGCCGCCTACAATGAGCAGTTCTTC. It codes for CASSYGLAAYNEQFF.

J is TRBJ1-4 and V is TRBV18; D is uncertain. Trimming cost V 1 base and J 7 bases, with 13 bases left between them. The CDR3 runs 15 residues. CDR1 and CDR2 (germline): KGHSH, LQKENI. The DNA of the CDR3 is TGTGCCAGCTCACCACGTCGGCCGCGGGGTGAAAAACTGTTTTTT. Protein: CASSPRRPRGEKLFF.

The chain is built from TRBV18 and TRBJ1-1; D is unresolved. The CDR3 covers 15 residues. The ends were cut back, 1 base at V and 1 base at J, with 10 bases in the middle. Germline CDR1 reads KGHSH; CDR2 reads LQKENI. CDR3 in DNA: TGTGCCAGCTCACCACTTCCTTCACAGAACACTGAAGCTTTCTTT. This encodes CASSPLPSQNTEAFF.

J is TRBJ1-1 and V is TRBV28, with D maybe TRBD1 (5 bases). Trimming removed 1 base at V and 7 bases at J, with 10 bases between. Germline CDR1 is MDHEN and CDR2 is SYDVKM. CDR3 length: 13 residues. As DNA, the CDR3 is TGTGCCAGCAGTTTATCAGGGATGGATGAAGCTTTCTTT. The encoded protein is CASSLSGMDEAFF.

The rearrangement links TRBV9 to TRBJ1-2, with no clear D. CDR3 length equals 13 residues. Germline CDR1 reads SGDLS; CDR2 reads YYNGEE. V gave up 4 bases and J gave up 0 bases, with 7 bases separating them. The CDR3 sequence: CASSPRANYGYTF. DNA of the CDR3: TGTGCCAGCAGCCCCCGAGCTAACTATGGCTACACCTTC. Using reference TRBV9 and TRBJ1-2 for the parts outside the CDR3, the full variable domain is DSGVTQTPKHLITATGQRVTLRCSPRSGDLSVYWYQQSLDQGLQFLIQYYNGEERAKGNILERFSAQQFPDLHSELNLSSLELGDSALYFCASSPRANYGYTFGSGTRLTVV.

The chain employs TRBV12-5 and TRBJ2-5; 9 bases agree with TRBD1. The length of the CDR3 is 15 residues. Germline V gene lookup returns CDR1 LGHNT and CDR2 FRNRAP. Trimming at V came to 5 bases and at J to 4 bases, leaving 8 bases not matched to a gene. The CDR3 DNA follows: TGTGCTAGTGGTCCGGGACAGGGTTTAGGAGAGACCCAGTACTTC. It translates to CASGPGQGLGETQYF.

The chain recombines TRBV11-1 with TRBJ2-7, with D possibly being TRBD2 (6 bases). Germline CDR1 is SGHAT and CDR2 is FQDESV (reference sequence). This CDR3 is built from 16 residues. V lost 0 bases and J lost 2, with 14 bases in between. CDR3 amino acids: CASSLAVGGFPYEQYF. DNA of the CDR3: TGTGCCAGCAGCTTAGCTGTGGGAGGCTTCCCCTACGAGCAGTACTTC.

The chain uses TRBV7-9 and TRBJ2-3; TRBD2 agrees at 7 bases. This CDR3 has 15 amino acids. The V and J ends lost 5 bases and 4 bases, in that order; junction bases with no gene match: 9. Germline-derived CDR1 and CDR2 are SEHNR and FQNEAQ (reference sequence). DNA of the CDR3: TGTGCCAGCAGCCCTCTTCGGGGGGAGGCAGATACGCAGTATTTT. As protein: CASSPLRGEADTQYF.

V usage is TRBV30 and J usage is TRBJ2-1, with 9 bases that match TRBD1. This CDR3 has 15 residues. Trimming cost V 0 bases and J 2 bases; bases outside gene matches: 2. From germline, CDR1 is GTSNPN and CDR2 SVGIG (reference sequence). DNA of the CDR3: TGTGCCTGGAGTGTATGGGACAGGGCCTACAATGAGCAGTTCTTC. It translates to CAWSVWDRAYNEQFF.

CDR3 nucleotide sequence: TGCGCCAGCAGCCTGACCCTTATAGGGGGCACTGGGGCCAACGTCCTGACTTTC. It codes for CASSLTLIGGTGANVLTF. The chain recombines TRBV5-1 with TRBJ2-6, with 7 bases fitting TRBD1. The CDR3 is 18 residues long. The ends lost 4 bases at V and 2 bases at J; junction bases unmatched: 12. Germline-derived CDR1 and CDR2 are SGHRS and YFSETQ.

The V gene is TRBV4-2, the J gene TRBJ2-1; possibly TRBD2 for D (5 bases). The germline gives CDR1 LGHNA, CDR2 YNFKEQ. The V gene lost 5 bases and the J gene lost 9 bases, with 14 bases spanning the gap. The CDR3 contains 13 residues. The CDR3 DNA reads as TGTGCCAGCAGCTCCGAAGGGAGCAGTGAGCAGTTCTTC. The encoded protein is CASSSEGSSEQFF.

CDR3 in amino acids: CSVGDRGPSHGYTF. CDR3 DNA: TGCAGCGTTGGGGACAGGGGTCCTTCCCATGGCTACACCTTC. The chain carries TRBV29-1 and TRBJ1-2; 10 bases agree with TRBD1. V trimming: 4 bases; J trimming: 6 bases; junction bases outside the gene matches: 8. The CDR3 runs to 14 residues. CDR1 is SQVTM, CDR2 ANQGSEA, per germline.

The rearrangement joins TRBV4-2 to TRBJ2-7, with 8 bases fitting TRBD1. The trim removed 3 bases at V and 2 bases at J, leaving 6 bases unmatched. Per germline, CDR1 LGHNA and CDR2 YNFKEQ. The CDR3 has 15 residues. This CDR3 is CASSHEDRDTYEQYF. The CDR3, as DNA: TGTGCCAGCAGCCATGAGGACAGGGACACCTACGAGCAGTACTTC.

This clone was observed a handful of times. The chain's CDR3 is CASRWGGSSYEQYF. In DNA, the CDR3 is TGCGCCAGCAGGTGGGGAGGGTCCTCCTACGAGCAGTACTTC. The gene calls are TRBV5-1 and TRBJ2-7, with 7 positions matching TRBD2. This CDR3 comprises 14 residues. CDR1 and CDR2 from the germline V gene are SGHRS and YFSETQ. Losses at the gene ends were 5 bases for V and 0 bases for J; bases not matched to a gene: 5.

This clone has just a few counts. This chain uses TRBV18 with TRBJ1-2, with 7 bases aligning to TRBD1. After removal of 2 bases from V and 8 bases from J, the junction contained 8 bases not matched to a gene. The CDR3 covers 14 residues. Germline CDR1 and CDR2: KGHSH and LQKENI. The CDR3 DNA sequence: TGTGCCAGCTCACCAATTGAGACAGGGCGGGGCTACACCTTC. This translates into CASSPIETGRGYTF. Drawing the rest from reference TRBV18 and TRBJ1-2, the complete variable domain is NAGVMQNPRHLVRRRGQEARLRCSPMKGHSHVYWYRQLPEEGLKFMVYLQKENIIDESGMPKERFSAEFPKEGPSILRIQQVVRGDSAAYFCASSPIETGRGYTFGSGTRLTVV.

The chain has TRBV7-2 and TRBJ2-5, with 13 bases fitting TRBD2. Trimming removed 5 bases from V and 4 bases from J; junction bases left unmatched: 7. This CDR3 is built from 16 residues. Germline values: CDR1 SGHTA, CDR2 FQGNSA. CDR3 in amino acids: CASSPRTSGSRETQYF. The CDR3 DNA is TGTGCCAGCAGCCCCCGGACTAGCGGGAGTCGAGAGACCCAGTACTTC.

This rearrangement joins TRBV19 to TRBJ1-3; 7 bases fit TRBD1. The CDR3 spans 14 residues. V lost 5 bases to trimming and J lost 4 bases; unmatched junction nucleotides: 5. Germline CDR1 reads LNHDA; CDR2 reads SQIVND (reference sequence). The CDR3 DNA reads as TGTGCCAGTAGTTCACAGGGGCCCGGAAACACCATATATTTT. Translating gives CASSSQGPGNTIYF. Drawing the rest from reference TRBV19 and TRBJ1-3, the complete variable domain is DGGITQSPKYLFRKEGQNVTLSCEQNLNHDAMYWYRQDPGQGLRLIYYSQIVNDFQKGDIAEGYSVSREKKESFPLTVTSAQKNPTAFYLCASSSQGPGNTIYFGEGSWLTVV.

The chain is built from TRBV5-1 and TRBJ2-2; 8 nucleotides line up with TRBD2. Germline assignment: CDR1 SGHRS and CDR2 YFSETQ. The CDR3 is 14 amino acids. The trim removed 0 bases at V and 7 bases at J, leaving 2 bases unmatched. CDR3 nucleotide sequence: TGCGCCAGCAGCTTGGAAGCGGGAGTCGGGGAGCTGTTTTTT. Amino acid sequence: CASSLEAGVGELFF.

This chain connects TRBV9 to TRBJ2-1, with 8 bases lining up with TRBD2. CDR1 and CDR2 from the germline V gene are SGDLS and YYNGEE. This CDR3 has 15 residues. V was pared by 3 bases and J by 4 bases, with 6 bases of the junction left unmatched. Here the CDR3 reads CASSALSGIYNEQFF. The CDR3 coding sequence is TGTGCCAGCAGCGCCCTTAGCGGGATATACAATGAGCAGTTCTTC.

The chain couples TRBV6-5 to TRBJ1-2; D possibly corresponds to TRBD1 (6 bases). Trimming removed 0 bases at V and 4 bases at J, with 12 bases between. This CDR3 has 15 residues. CDR1 and CDR2 from the germline V gene are MNHEY and SVGAGI. The CDR3 nucleotides read TGTGCCAGCAGTTACTCACAGGGACCCGCCTATGGCTACACCTTC. This encodes CASSYSQGPAYGYTF.

This clone was seen a single time. The chain couples TRBV6-4 to TRBJ1-5, with 7 bases matching TRBD1. V lost 9 bases to trimming and J lost 5 bases; unmatched junction nucleotides: 16. The length of the CDR3 is 16 residues. Germline CDR1 reads MRHNA; CDR2 reads SNTAGT. This chain's CDR3 is CARGQSAGWSHQPQHF. DNA of the CDR3: TGTGCCAGGGGACAGTCGGCGGGATGGTCCCATCAGCCCCAGCATTTT.

In its sample, this clone was seen once. V usage is TRBV9 and J usage is TRBJ2-3; TRBD1 matches at 9 bases. The germline gives CDR1 SGDLS, CDR2 YYNGEE. Germline trimming cut 3 bases from V and 3 bases from J; bases unmatched to any gene: 8. The CDR3 runs to 16 residues. CDR3 bases: TGTGCCAGCAGCGCGTTACAGGGGGCGTGGACAGATACGCAGTATTTT. Translation gives CASSALQGAWTDTQYF.

The chain couples TRBV6-6 to TRBJ1-2; D remains unclear. The V and J ends lost 2 bases and 8 bases respectively, with 18 bases between them. This CDR3 spans 15 amino acids. Germline CDR1 is MNHNY and CDR2 is SVGAGI (reference sequence). This chain's CDR3 is CASSYGLVGPGGYTF. In DNA, the CDR3 is TGTGCCAGCAGTTACGGGTTGGTGGGTCCGGGAGGCTACACCTTC.

The CDR3 protein is CASTLQGGGWTEAFF. In nucleotides, the CDR3 is TGCGCCAGCACCCTACAGGGGGGCGGTTGGACTGAAGCTTTCTTT. The chain combines TRBV5-1 with TRBJ1-1; TRBD1 matches at 8 bases. The germline V gene has CDR1 SGHRS and CDR2 YFSETQ. The CDR3 is 15 amino acids. V lost 6 bases, J lost 5 bases, and 12 bases stayed unmatched. The variable domain in full, with the rest retrieved from reference TRBV5-1 and TRBJ1-1, is KAGVTQTPRYLIKTRGQQVTLSCSPISGHRSVSWYQQTPGQGLQFLFEYFSETQRNKGNFPGRFSGRQFSNSRSEMNVSTLELGDSALYLCASTLQGGGWTEAFFGQGTRLTVV.

The rearrangement links TRBV27 to TRBJ1-2, with 7 bases matching TRBD1. J was trimmed by 6 bases and V by 6 bases; bases with no gene match: 7. Per the germline V gene, CDR1 is MNHEY and CDR2 is SMNVEV (reference sequence). The CDR3 is made up of 13 amino acids. This CDR3 reads CASRVGQFHGYTF. The CDR3 region has the DNA TGTGCCAGCAGGGTGGGACAGTTCCATGGCTACACCTTC.

V is TRBV4-1 and J is TRBJ1-4, with D possibly TRBD1 on 5 matching bases. The CDR3 is made up of 15 amino acids. The germline gives CDR1 MGHRA, CDR2 YSYEKL. V gave up 2 bases and J gave up 1 base, with 8 bases separating them. CDR3 nucleotide sequence: TGCGCCAGCAGCCAAAGACAGTTAACTAATGAAAAACTGTTTTTT. Amino acid sequence: CASSQRQLTNEKLFF.